The source of this T cell receptor (beta chain) is a study of T cell responses to AZD1222 COVID-19 vaccine. Study-wide findings and caveats: A rise in Spike-specific TCR breadth and depth followed two AZD1222 doses. Baseline seropositivity occurred in only a handful of AZD1222 recipients. Vaccine-related CD4 TCRs covered spike, predominating at 160-218 and 743-854. Donors were mostly white British, more females; clonal diversity possibly underestimated.

The CDR3 extends over 12 amino acids. Trimming removed 4 bases at V and 6 bases at J, with 8 bases between. Germline V gene lookup returns CDR1 KGHDR and CDR2 SFDVKD. In regard to this clone: Antigen specificity is unknown.

Clones were sequenced by immunoSEQ multiplex PCR, and TCRdb holds only the in-frame ones, with some missing. The table records about 110,000 clones, roughly 90% of them present only once. Sequences were derived from peripheral blood, sampled on day 0 of AZD1222 vaccination. This clonotype originated in an adult in good health. V and J are TRBV24-1 and TRBJ1-2; no firm D call. The CDR3: CATSDLAHGYTF. As DNA, the CDR3 is TGTGCCACCAGTGACCTGGCCCATGGCTACACCTTC.